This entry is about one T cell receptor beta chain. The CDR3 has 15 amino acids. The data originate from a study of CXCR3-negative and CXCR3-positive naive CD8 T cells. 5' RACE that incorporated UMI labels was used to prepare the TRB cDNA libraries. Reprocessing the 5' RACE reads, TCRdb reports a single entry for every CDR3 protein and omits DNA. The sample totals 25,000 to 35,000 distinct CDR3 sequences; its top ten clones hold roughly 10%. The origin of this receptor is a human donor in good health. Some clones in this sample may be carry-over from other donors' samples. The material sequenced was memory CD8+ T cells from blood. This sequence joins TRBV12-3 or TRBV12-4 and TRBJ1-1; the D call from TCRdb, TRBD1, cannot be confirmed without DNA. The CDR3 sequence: CASSLLGQGVTEAFF.